The sequence of this TCR beta chain was determined in a study of blood T cell repertoires in COVID-19. Looking at the study overall: Italy, Spain and the United States were the sources of the convalescent and acute COVID-19 samples.

Adults between about 18 and 89 years of age took part from fewer than 30 US areas. Categorization into cohorts depended on clinical history that participants reported. As handled by the study authors: Reference gene primer amplification gave estimated nucleated cell counts. The table came from immunoSEQ multiplex PCR; TCRdb's copy has only in-frame clones and leaves some out. That table gives V, J and clone size, and the DNA gave D and trimming. Of about 210,000 clones in the sample, about 85% were seen once. CDR1 and CDR2 from the germline V gene are LNHDA and SQIVND (reference sequence). V was clipped by 5 bases and J by 5 bases, with 15 bases between them. The CDR3 runs 15 residues.

This chain links TRBV19 with TRBJ2-2; possibly TRBD2 for D (5 bases). Specimen: PBMCs or T cells enriched from blood (not recorded which). This sequence was found in a man in his forties who had recovered from COVID-19. The CDR3 bases are TGTGCCAGTAGTTCCGACGGGATTCTAACCGGGGAGCTGTTTTTT. It encodes CASSSDGILTGELFF.